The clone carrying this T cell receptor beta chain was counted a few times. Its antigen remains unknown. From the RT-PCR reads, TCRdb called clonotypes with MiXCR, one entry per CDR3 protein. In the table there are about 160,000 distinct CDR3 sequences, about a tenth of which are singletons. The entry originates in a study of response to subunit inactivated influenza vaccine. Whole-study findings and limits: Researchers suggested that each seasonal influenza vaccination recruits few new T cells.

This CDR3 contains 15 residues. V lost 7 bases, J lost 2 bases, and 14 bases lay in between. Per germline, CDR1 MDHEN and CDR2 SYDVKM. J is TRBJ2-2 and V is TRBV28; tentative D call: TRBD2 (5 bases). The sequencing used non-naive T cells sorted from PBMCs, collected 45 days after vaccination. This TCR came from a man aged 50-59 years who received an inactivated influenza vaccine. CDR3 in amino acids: CASTYRLANTGELFF. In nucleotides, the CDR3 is TGTGCCAGCACCTACCGGCTAGCTAACACCGGGGAGCTGTTTTTT. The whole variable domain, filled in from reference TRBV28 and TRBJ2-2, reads DVKVTQSSRYLVKRTGEKVFLECVQDMDHENMFWYRQDPGLGLRLIYFSYDVKMKEKGDIPEGYSVSREKKERFSLILESASTNQTSMYLCASTYRLANTGELFFGEGSRLTVL.